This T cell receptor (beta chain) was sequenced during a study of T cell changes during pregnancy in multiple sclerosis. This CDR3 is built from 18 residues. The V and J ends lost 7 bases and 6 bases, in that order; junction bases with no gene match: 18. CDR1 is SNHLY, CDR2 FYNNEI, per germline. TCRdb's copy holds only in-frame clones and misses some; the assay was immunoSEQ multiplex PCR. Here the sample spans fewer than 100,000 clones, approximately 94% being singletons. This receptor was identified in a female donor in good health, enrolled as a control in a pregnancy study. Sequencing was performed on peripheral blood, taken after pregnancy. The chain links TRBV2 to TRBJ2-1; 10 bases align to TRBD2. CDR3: CASIRNRASGSVSNEQFF. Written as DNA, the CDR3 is TGTGCCAGCATCCGCAATAGGGCTAGCGGGAGTGTCTCCAATGAGCAGTTCTTC.